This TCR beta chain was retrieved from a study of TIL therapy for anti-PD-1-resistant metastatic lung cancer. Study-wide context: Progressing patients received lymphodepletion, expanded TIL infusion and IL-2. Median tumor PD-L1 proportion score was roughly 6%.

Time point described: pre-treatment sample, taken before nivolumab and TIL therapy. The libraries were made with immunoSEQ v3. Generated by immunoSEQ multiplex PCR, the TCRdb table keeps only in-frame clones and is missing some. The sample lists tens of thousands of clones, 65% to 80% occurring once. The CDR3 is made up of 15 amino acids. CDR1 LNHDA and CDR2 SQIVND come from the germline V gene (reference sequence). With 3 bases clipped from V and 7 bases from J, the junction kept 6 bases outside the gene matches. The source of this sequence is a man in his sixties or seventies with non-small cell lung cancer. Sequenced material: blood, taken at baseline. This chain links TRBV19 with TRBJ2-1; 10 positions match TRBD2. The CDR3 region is CASSIFGSGRNEQFF. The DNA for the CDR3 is TGTGCCAGTAGTATCTTCGGTAGCGGGAGGAATGAGCAGTTCTTC.